The T cell receptor (beta chain) under discussion was sequenced for a study of T cells in Graves' hyperthyroidism and ophthalmopathy (dated by TCRdb to the late 2010s). Broadly, across the study: Peripheral blood was sampled at the time of initial diagnosis, prior to any treatment. To identify distinguishing TCR V-J signatures, a discovery cohort of 90 to 100 patients was used, comprising fewer than 45 with Graves' ophthalmopathy and 57 with stable Graves' hyperthyroidism. In addition, the study compared T-cell repertoires in thyroid tissue and in blood from roughly six Graves' hyperthyroidism patients. The 90 to 100 discovery patients were randomly split 7:3 into training and test sets. According to the paper, TCR Vbeta CDR3 sequencing was carried out on over 130 peripheral blood samples, which came from about 45 ophthalmopathy, some 73 hyperthyroidism and some 17 progressor patients. Prospective prediction of ophthalmopathy was tested in an independent validation cohort consisting of under 20 hyperthyroidism patients and more than 15 patients who later progressed to ophthalmopathy. After blood sampling, hyperthyroidism patients were treated with methimazole at a starting dose of 30 mg daily, and ophthalmopathy patients were treated with high-dose intravenous methylprednisolone. Beyond this particular receptor, the publication reports: Blood samples also contained most of the expanded thyroid clonotypes (frequency above 0.001), which suggests that blood repertoires may reflect thyroid immune responses. In validation, the model predicted progression to ophthalmopathy with 65% to 71% sensitivity and over 72% specificity, a median of about 6.7 months before onset. Sample size was not statistically predetermined, and blinding of investigators to group allocation was not performed. A model built on a 13 V-J signature distinguished ophthalmopathy from stable hyperthyroidism, reaching about 88% sensitivity and about 81% specificity in cross-validation and 80%/75% in testing.

Graves' hyperthyroidism was defined as stable when no progression to ophthalmopathy occurred over 18 months of follow-up. Hyperthyroidism patients were newly diagnosed, had a disease duration of under 2 months, and were aged 18 to 65 years. Patients with uncontrolled infections, other autoimmune diseases, pregnancy or lactation were excluded. Clinical symptoms, serum thyroxine and TRAb, thyroid ultrasound, and orbital computed tomography formed the basis for the diagnoses. Ficoll-Paque density gradient centrifugation was used to isolate PBMCs from around 9.1 ml of fresh peripheral blood. Trizol reagent was used to extract total RNA, and RNA quality was then checked on an Agilent 2100 Bioanalyzer. This clonotype has more than one count but fewer than ten. Its antigen is unknown. Per-base quality was not reported, and no clone a single base away is much larger than it. Trimming takes 0 bases from V and 2 bases from J, and the germline ends sit 11 bases apart. CDR1 and CDR2 were assigned from the germline V gene (reference sequence) as MNHNY and SVGAGI. From the cysteine through the phenylalanine, the CDR3 covers 15 amino acids. Just CDR3 DNA is preserved here, 45 bases in frame from base 1.

Amplification of TCR beta CDR3 regions was carried out from RNA transcripts. The first round of RT-PCR for the TCR CDR3 was performed with the HTBI primer set and the Qiagen OneStep RT-PCR kit. Libraries were constructed in a second round of multiplex PCR, after which size selection and purification were carried out. The libraries were sequenced on an Illumina HiSeq2000 using paired-end 100 bp reads. Under the source paper's analysis protocol: Raw data were processed with SOAPnuke, discarding reads with adapters, uncalled bases, mean Phred below 15, or no exact constant-primer or identifier match. High-quality paired reads were merged using COPE v1.2.5, and each unique nucleotide sequence was defined as a clonotype. MiTCR v1.1 was used to align the clonotypes against IMGT TRBV, TRBD and TRBJ reference segments. The analysis was restricted to V-J combinations with a frequency above 0.0001, which together covered 99% to 99.2% of the repertoires. A TCS score was defined as the ratio of F50 (clonal expansion) to E x V (chaos), with BLOSUM62-based TCRdist applied between CDR3 peptides within each V-J. Welch's t-statistics and random forest reduced approximately 520 V-J features to under 15, which were used in a naive Bayes classifier (R e1071). TCRdb redid the processing of the public reads, applying fastp at Q25 and MiXCR, and retained in-frame beta chains. Entries that share a CDR3 protein sequence are merged under the most common genes and DNA. The authors' filters were not applied to this entry. This sample holds around 280,000 distinct CDR3 sequences; about 13% were observed only once. Of the sample, roughly 7.9% falls within the top ten clones.

The specimen sequenced was blood. Rearrangement joined TRBV6-6 to TRBJ2-7; the best D guess is TRBD1, with 6 bases matching. This TCR was sampled from a woman between 40 and 50 years old with Graves' hyperthyroidism. The CDR3 protein is CASSYSRGQTYEQYF. The DNA sequence follows: TGTGCCAGCAGTTACTCCCGTGGACAGACCTACGAGCAGTACTTC.